The source of this TCR beta chain is a study of T-cell memory formation after mild COVID-19. In this sample, this clonotype turned up a few times. CDR3 size: 15 residues. Trimming stripped 2 bases from V and 4 bases from J, with 14 bases between. The germline CDR1 and CDR2 sequences are LNHNV and YYDKDF (reference sequence). The 5'RACE method, run with constant-segment primers, produced TCR alpha and TCR beta cDNA libraries (carrying sample barcodes and UMIs). In TCRdb, the 5' RACE reads were re-called with MiXCR into one record per CDR3 protein. The data hold hundreds of thousands of distinct CDR3 sequences, with around 24% observed a single time.

The chain combines TRBV15 with TRBJ2-5, with D possibly being TRBD1 (6 bases). The sequencing input was PBMCs or a T cell subset sorted from them (not recorded which). The receptor was isolated from an adult woman who had mild COVID-19 (a few samples of this study predate the infection). Cell type and time point are not known. The CDR3 spells CATSRSTGPLETQYF. The CDR3 DNA is TGTGCCACCAGCAGATCTACAGGGCCTCTAGAGACCCAGTACTTC. Full variable domain (remainder filled in from reference TRBV15 and TRBJ2-5): DAMVIQNPRYQVTQFGKPVTLSCSQTLNHNVMYWYQQKSSQAPKLLFHYYDKDFNNEADTPDNFQSRRPNTSFCFLDIRSPGLGDTAMYLCATSRSTGPLETQYFGPGTRLLVL.